These 20 T cell receptor beta chains were all obtained from the same sample, sequenced in a study of T cell changes during pregnancy in multiple sclerosis. The assay was immunoSEQ multiplex PCR, and TCRdb's table has in-frame clones only and misses some. The table lists roughly 42,000 clones, about 85% of them singletons. Sequenced material: CD4+ T cells from peripheral blood mononuclear cells, taken in the second trimester of pregnancy. The source is a female donor with multiple sclerosis, enrolled in a pregnancy study.

The CDR3, as DNA: TGTGCCAGCAGCCCACGACTAGCGGGAGGGAATGAGCAGTTCTTC. Translation: CASSPRLAGGNEQFF. The rearrangement uses TRBV7-8 and TRBJ2-1, with 14 positions matching TRBD2. Germline-derived CDR1 and CDR2 are SGHVS and FQNEAQ. The CDR3 loop spans 15 amino acids. V gave up 5 bases and J gave up 7 bases; unmatched junction bases: 4.

The chain joins TRBV5-1 to TRBJ2-1; 9 bases are a match to TRBD2. The CDR3 spans 14 residues. Germline trimming cut 4 bases from V and 9 bases from J; bases unmatched to any gene: 8. Germline lookup yields CDR1 SGHRS and CDR2 YFSETQ. The CDR3 DNA reads TGCGCCAGCAGCCCGGTAGCGGGAGCTGGTGAGCAGTTCTTC. This sequence encodes CASSPVAGAGEQFF.

The chain uses TRBV19 and TRBJ1-5; unclear D gene. Germline V gives CDR1 LNHDA, CDR2 SQIVND (reference sequence). The CDR3 is 13 amino acids. V was clipped by 5 bases and J by 3 bases, with 8 bases between them. CDR3 sequence (DNA): TGTGCCAGTAGTTCACCAGACAATCAGCCCCAGCATTTT. Amino acids: CASSSPDNQPQHF.

The chain carries TRBV19 and TRBJ2-5; 10 nucleotides line up with TRBD2. Germline CDR1 reads LNHDA; CDR2 reads SQIVND (reference sequence). This CDR3 has 17 residues. V shed 4 bases, J shed 3 bases, and the junction held 11 bases outside the gene matches. The CDR3: CASSTWGPSGSKETQYF. The CDR3 DNA is TGTGCCAGTAGTACCTGGGGCCCTAGCGGGAGTAAAGAGACCCAGTACTTC.

The chain joins TRBV10-3 to TRBJ1-1; D unresolved. Trimming pared 8 bases from V and 1 base from J, leaving 11 bases between. Germline V gene data show CDR1 as ENHRY and CDR2 as SYGVKD. The CDR3 runs 13 residues. CDR3 in DNA: TGTGCCATCCGGGAGGGCCCGAACACTGAAGCTTTCTTT. It is translated as CAIREGPNTEAFF.

V and J are TRBV6-1 and TRBJ1-5; 7 positions agree with TRBD1. CDR3 length equals 16 residues. After removal of 3 bases from V and 2 bases from J, the junction contained 7 bases not matched to a gene. Germline CDR1 and CDR2: MNHNS and SASEGT. Here the CDR3 reads CASSDYRGWGNQPQHF. CDR3 in DNA: TGTGCCAGCAGTGATTACAGGGGTTGGGGCAATCAGCCCCAGCATTTT.

V gene TRBV21-1 combines with J gene TRBJ2-7; TRBD1 is the table's D call, not checked against the DNA. TRBV21-1 is a known pseudogene. The CDR3 is 11 residues long. The CDR3 sequence: CASSTSDEQYF. CDR3 DNA: TGTGCCAGCAGCACATCAGACGAGCAGTACTTC.

The chain couples TRBV4-3 to TRBJ1-2, with D unresolved. V lost 0 bases, J lost 2 bases, and 7 bases lay in between. Germline assignment: CDR1 LGHNA and CDR2 YSLEER. This CDR3 region has 14 residues. Here the CDR3 DNA reads TGCGCCAGCAGCCAAGATTGGGAGAACTATGGCTACACCTTC. This translates into CASSQDWENYGYTF.

The CDR3 spells CASSRRLGSGSSYNEQFF. The DNA of the CDR3 is TGTGCCAGTAGTCGCCGACTAGGTAGCGGGAGCTCCTACAATGAGCAGTTCTTC. This sequence joins TRBV19 and TRBJ2-1; 9 bases fit TRBD2. Germline CDR1 and CDR2: LNHDA and SQIVND (reference sequence). This CDR3 has 18 amino acids. V lost 5 bases, J lost 0 bases, and 11 bases stayed unmatched.

The rearrangement links TRBV6-5 to TRBJ2-2; TRBD1 matches at 9 bases. Trimming at V came to 6 bases and at J to 5 bases, leaving 7 bases not matched to a gene. There are 15 residues in the CDR3. Germline V lookup: CDR1 MNHEY, CDR2 SVGAGI. In nucleotides, the CDR3 is TGTGCCAGCAGACGCGACAGGGGGGCGACCGGGGAGCTGTTTTTT. Protein product: CASRRDRGATGELFF.

The rearrangement links TRBV6-5 to TRBJ2-1, with 13 bases aligning to TRBD2. J gave up 8 bases and V 2 bases, and 6 bases lay outside the gene matches. This CDR3 contains 16 residues. The germline CDR1 and CDR2 sequences are MNHEY and SVGAGI. Written as DNA, the CDR3 is TGTGCCAGCAGTTACCGGACTAGCGGGAGTAGCGATGAGCAGTTCTTC. It encodes CASSYRTSGSSDEQFF.

The V call is TRBV2, the J call TRBJ1-4; D is uncertain. Trimming took off 1 base at V and 0 bases at J, with 6 bases between the two ends. The CDR3 is made up of 15 amino acids. In germline, CDR1 is SNHLY, CDR2 FYNNEI. This CDR3 reads CASSEGAATNEKLFF. In nucleotides, the CDR3 is TGTGCCAGCAGTGAAGGGGCAGCAACTAATGAAAAACTGTTTTTT. The complete variable domain, with remaining parts taken from reference TRBV2 and TRBJ1-4, reads EPEVTQTPSHQVTQMGQEVILRCVPISNHLYFYWYRQILGQKVEFLVSFYNNEISEKSEIFDDQFSVERPDGSNFTLKIRSTKLEDSAMYFCASSEGAATNEKLFFGSGTQLSVL.

This chain joins TRBV29-1 and TRBJ2-1; 7 nucleotides line up with TRBD2. Germline CDR1 is SQVTM and CDR2 is ANQGSEA. The trim removed 4 bases at V and 0 bases at J, leaving 3 bases unmatched. CDR3 length: 14 residues. CDR3 amino acids: CSVVGGSSYNEQFF. The DNA for the CDR3 is TGCAGCGTTGTAGGCGGGAGCTCCTACAATGAGCAGTTCTTC.

The rearrangement joins TRBV28 to TRBJ2-2, with a weak D call TRBD2 (6 bases). The CDR3 extends over 15 amino acids. Deletions cut 3 bases from V and 2 bases from J, with 10 bases between. The germline V gene encodes CDR1 MDHEN and CDR2 SYDVKM. The CDR3 sequence is CASSLSGTNTGELFF. CDR3 sequence (DNA): TGTGCCAGCAGTTTGTCCGGGACTAACACCGGGGAGCTGTTTTTT.

V is TRBV4-2 and J is TRBJ2-5, with 8 bases fitting TRBD2. The trim removed 1 base at V and 2 bases at J, leaving 9 bases unmatched. This CDR3 contains 17 residues. Germline CDR1 is LGHNA and CDR2 is YNFKEQ. The CDR3 loop is CASSQGQIAGQQETQYF. The CDR3 DNA follows: TGTGCCAGCAGCCAAGGTCAAATAGCGGGGCAACAAGAGACCCAGTACTTC.

This clone was picked up one time. This rearrangement joins TRBV28 to TRBJ2-5; no clear D gene. This CDR3 contains 12 residues. Trimming removed 7 bases at V and 5 bases at J, with 11 bases between. Germline loops: CDR1 MDHEN, CDR2 SYDVKM. The CDR3 region is CASIDLGETQYF. As DNA, the CDR3 is TGTGCCAGCATTGACCTCGGGGAGACCCAGTACTTC.

The chain carries TRBV6-1 and TRBJ1-6; D unclear. This CDR3 has 15 amino acids. The V and J ends lost 7 bases and 7 bases respectively, with 17 bases between them. CDR1 and CDR2 (germline): MNHNS, SASEGT. Here the CDR3 reads CASKSGGLGNSPLHF. CDR3 sequence (DNA): TGTGCCAGCAAATCGGGTGGACTGGGAAATTCACCCCTCCACTTT.

V usage is TRBV5-4 and J usage is TRBJ2-7; 8 bases align to TRBD1. The germline gives CDR1 SGHNT, CDR2 YYREEE (reference sequence). The CDR3 consists of 15 residues. Germline trimming cut 4 bases from V and 3 bases from J; bases unmatched to any gene: 9. DNA for the CDR3: TGTGCCAGCAGCAAAGGACAGGGAATAGTCTACGAGCAGTACTTC. Translated, it gives CASSKGQGIVYEQYF.

The chain carries TRBV11-2 and TRBJ2-1; the match to TRBD2 covers 11 bases. Germline loops: CDR1 SGHAT, CDR2 FQNNGV. Trimming removed 5 bases from V and 4 bases from J; junction bases left unmatched: 4. The CDR3 loop spans 15 amino acids. This CDR3 is CASSRGLAEYNEQFF. As DNA, the CDR3 is TGTGCCAGCAGCCGGGGACTAGCGGAATACAATGAGCAGTTCTTC.

The CDR3 DNA reads as TGTGCCAGCAGGACTAGCGGAAAATCTAGCACAGATACGCAGTATTTT. Its protein product is CASRTSGKSSTDTQYF. V usage is TRBV19 and J usage is TRBJ2-3; 10 bases line up with TRBD2. From germline, CDR1 is LNHDA and CDR2 SQIVND (reference sequence). The CDR3 spans 16 residues. V lost 9 bases to trimming and J lost 0 bases; unmatched junction nucleotides: 9.